This T cell receptor (beta chain) appears in the sequencing data of a study of cytomegalovirus exposure and HLA in healthy donors. CDR1 is SGHRS and CDR2 is YFSETQ in the germline V gene. V lost 4 bases, J lost 0 bases, and 14 bases lay in between. This CDR3 has 17 residues. Both 60 Vbeta primers and 13 Jbeta primers went into the PCR. The repertoire was sequenced with immunoSEQ multiplex PCR; TCRdb's copy has only in-frame clones and lacks some. The profile shows 150,000 to 200,000 clones, more than 80% of them singletons. This clone was observed once. The gene calls are TRBV5-1 and TRBJ2-6; possibly TRBD1 for D (6 bases). The specimen sequenced was PBMCs. The TCR sequence derives from a woman aged 18-29 years in good health and CMV-seropositive. Written as DNA, the CDR3 is TGCGCCAGCAGCCAGGACAGCCCTAGCTCTGGGGCCAACGTCCTGACTTTC. Its translation is CASSQDSPSSGANVLTF.